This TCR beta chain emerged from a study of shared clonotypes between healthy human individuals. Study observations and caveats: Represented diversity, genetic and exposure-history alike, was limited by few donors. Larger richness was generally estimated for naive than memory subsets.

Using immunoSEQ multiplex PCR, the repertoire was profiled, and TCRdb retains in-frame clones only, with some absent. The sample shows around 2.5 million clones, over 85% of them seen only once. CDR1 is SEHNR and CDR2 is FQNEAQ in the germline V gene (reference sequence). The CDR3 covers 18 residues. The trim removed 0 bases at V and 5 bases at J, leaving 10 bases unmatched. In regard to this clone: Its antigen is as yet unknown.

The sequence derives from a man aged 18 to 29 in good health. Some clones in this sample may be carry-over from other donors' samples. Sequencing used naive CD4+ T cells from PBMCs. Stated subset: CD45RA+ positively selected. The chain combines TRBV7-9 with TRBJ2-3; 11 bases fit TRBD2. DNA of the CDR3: TGTGCCAGCAGCTTAGCCCTCCGACTAGCGGGAACAGAAGATACGCAGTATTTT. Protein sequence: CASSLALRLAGTEDTQYF. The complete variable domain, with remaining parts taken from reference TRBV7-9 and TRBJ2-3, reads DTGVSQNPRHKITKRGQNVTFRCDPISEHNRLYWYRQTLGQGPEFLTYFQNEAQLEKSRLLSDRFSAERPKGSFSTLEIQRTEQGDSAMYLCASSLALRLAGTEDTQYFGPGTRLTVL.